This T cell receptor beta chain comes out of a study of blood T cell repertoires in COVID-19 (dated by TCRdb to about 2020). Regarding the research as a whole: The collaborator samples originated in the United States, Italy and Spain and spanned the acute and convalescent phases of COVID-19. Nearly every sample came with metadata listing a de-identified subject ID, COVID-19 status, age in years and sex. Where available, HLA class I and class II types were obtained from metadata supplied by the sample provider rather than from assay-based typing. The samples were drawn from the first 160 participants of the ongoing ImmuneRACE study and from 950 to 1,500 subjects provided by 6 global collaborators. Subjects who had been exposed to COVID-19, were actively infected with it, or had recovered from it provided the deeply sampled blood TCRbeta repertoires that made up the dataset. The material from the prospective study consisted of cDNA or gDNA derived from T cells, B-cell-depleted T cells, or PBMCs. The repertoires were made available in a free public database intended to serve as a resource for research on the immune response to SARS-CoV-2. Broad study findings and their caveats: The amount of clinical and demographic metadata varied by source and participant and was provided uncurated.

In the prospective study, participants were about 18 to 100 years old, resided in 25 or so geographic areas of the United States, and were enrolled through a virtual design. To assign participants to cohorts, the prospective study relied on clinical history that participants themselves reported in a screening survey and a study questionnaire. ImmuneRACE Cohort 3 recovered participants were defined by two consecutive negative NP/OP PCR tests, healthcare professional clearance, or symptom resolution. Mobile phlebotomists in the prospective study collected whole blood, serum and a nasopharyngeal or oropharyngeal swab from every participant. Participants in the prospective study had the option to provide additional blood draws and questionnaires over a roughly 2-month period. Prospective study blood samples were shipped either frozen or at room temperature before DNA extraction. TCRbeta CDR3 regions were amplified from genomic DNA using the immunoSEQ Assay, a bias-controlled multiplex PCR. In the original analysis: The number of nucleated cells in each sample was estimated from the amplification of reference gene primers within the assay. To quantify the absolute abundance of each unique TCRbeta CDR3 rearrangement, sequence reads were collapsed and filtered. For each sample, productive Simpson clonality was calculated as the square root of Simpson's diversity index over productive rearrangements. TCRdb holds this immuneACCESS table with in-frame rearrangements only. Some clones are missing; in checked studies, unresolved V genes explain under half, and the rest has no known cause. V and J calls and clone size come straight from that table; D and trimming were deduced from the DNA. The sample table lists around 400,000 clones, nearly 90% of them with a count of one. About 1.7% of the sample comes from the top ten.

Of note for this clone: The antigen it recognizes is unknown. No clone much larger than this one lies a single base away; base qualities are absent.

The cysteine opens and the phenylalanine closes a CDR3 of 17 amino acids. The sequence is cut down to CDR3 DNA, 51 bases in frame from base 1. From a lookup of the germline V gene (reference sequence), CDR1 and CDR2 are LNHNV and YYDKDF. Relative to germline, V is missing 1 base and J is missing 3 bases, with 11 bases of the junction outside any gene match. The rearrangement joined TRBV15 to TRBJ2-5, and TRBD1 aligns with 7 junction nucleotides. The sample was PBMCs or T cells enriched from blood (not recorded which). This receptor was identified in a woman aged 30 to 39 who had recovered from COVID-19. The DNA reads TGTGCCACCAGCAGAGCAGGGGGTCACCGACTCGAAGAGACCCAGTACTTC. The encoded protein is CATSRAGGHRLEETQYF.